The 22 T cell receptor beta chains given below trace back to one sample, sequenced in a study of blood T cell repertoires in COVID-19. The table came from immunoSEQ multiplex PCR; TCRdb's copy has only in-frame clones and leaves some out. Here the sample spans about 240,000 clones, roughly 85% being singletons. The sample taken for sequencing was peripheral blood. Receptors were obtained from a man aged 45-65 years with COVID-19, enrolled during active disease.

The V call is TRBV7-6, the J call TRBJ1-6; D not certain. Trimming stripped 2 bases from V and 10 bases from J, with 9 bases between. The germline gives CDR1 SGHVS, CDR2 FNYEAQ. The CDR3 has 13 residues. The CDR3 nucleotides are TGTGCCAGCAGCTTATCCCCGGGATCACCCCTCCACTTT. This encodes CASSLSPGSPLHF. Supplemented by reference TRBV7-6 and TRBJ1-6, the full variable domain reads GAGVSQSPRYKVTKRGQDVALRCDPISGHVSLYWYRQALGQGPEFLTYFNYEAQQDKSGLPNDRFSAERPEGSISTLTIQRTEQRDSAMYRCASSLSPGSPLHFGNGTRLTVT.

The table lists this clone with a few counts. This chain connects TRBV7-9 to TRBJ2-7; 9 bases are a match to TRBD1. CDR1 and CDR2 from the germline V gene are SEHNR and FQNEAQ (reference sequence). Germline trimming cut 5 bases from V and 6 bases from J; bases unmatched to any gene: 14. This CDR3 has 16 residues. The DNA for the CDR3 is TGTGCCAGCAGCGACCGGAGGACAGGGGTTCTAGGCGAGCAGTACTTC. The encoded protein is CASSDRRTGVLGEQYF.

This clone was observed once. V gene TRBV5-5 combines with J gene TRBJ1-5; D unresolved. The CDR3 spans 14 residues. V gave up 0 bases and J gave up 6 bases, with 10 bases separating them. CDR1 is SGHKS and CDR2 is YYEKEE in the germline V gene (reference sequence). CDR3 in amino acids: CASSLVLEVQPQHF. The CDR3 bases are TGTGCCAGCAGCTTGGTGCTGGAGGTTCAGCCCCAGCATTTT.

The chain employs TRBV12-2 and TRBJ2-1; TRBD1 was called by the table and not checked on the DNA. TRBV12-2 is shown as a pseudogene. This CDR3 contains 16 residues. CDR3 sequence: CASRLFSRESVNEQFF. CDR3 nucleotide sequence: TGTGCAAGTCGCTTATTTAGCAGGGAAAGTGTCAATGAGCAGTTCTTC.

The chain combines TRBV10-3 with TRBJ1-2; 8 nucleotides match TRBD1. Germline V gene lookup returns CDR1 ENHRY and CDR2 SYGVKD. V shed 2 bases, J shed 7 bases, and the junction held 6 bases outside the gene matches. This CDR3 comprises 14 residues. In DNA form, the CDR3 reads TGTGCCATCAGTGAGGGACAGGGTTGGTCTGGCTACACCTTC. Translated: CAISEGQGWSGYTF.

The gene calls are TRBV4-3 and TRBJ1-6; D gene uncertain. The CDR3 length is 15 residues. CDR1 and CDR2 from the germline V gene are LGHNA and YSLEER. The V end was cut by 3 bases, the J end by 8 bases, with 14 bases between. CDR3 in DNA: TGCGCCAGCAGCCAGTTAGTGGCTGGAGATTCACCCCTCCACTTT. It yields the protein CASSQLVAGDSPLHF.

V and J are TRBV2 and TRBJ1-2; D is possibly TRBD1 (6 bases). CDR1 SNHLY and CDR2 FYNNEI come from the germline V gene. Trimming shortened V by 6 bases and J by 4 bases, and 21 bases separated the two germline ends. This CDR3 is 16 amino acids long. The CDR3 coding sequence is TGTGCCAGCAGGTCGTTAATGGGGGCGTCGGGCTATGGCTACACCTTC. As protein: CASRSLMGASGYGYTF.

The CDR3 here is CASRRDWQANTEAFF. CDR3 in DNA: TGTGCCAGCAGGCGAGACTGGCAGGCGAACACTGAAGCTTTCTTT. The V and J genes are TRBV7-8 and TRBJ1-1; D unresolved. This CDR3 region has 15 residues. Deletions cut 6 bases from V and 1 base from J, with 15 bases between. Germline CDR1 reads SGHVS; CDR2 reads FQNEAQ.

The chain joins TRBV9 to TRBJ2-7; 9 nucleotides align to TRBD1. V shed 1 base, J shed 4 bases, and the junction held 6 bases outside the gene matches. Germline CDR1 and CDR2: SGDLS and YYNGEE. This CDR3 spans 15 amino acids. The DNA for the CDR3 is TGTGCCAGCAGCGTACGACAGGGGGACGCTTACGAGCAGTACTTC. It specifies CASSVRQGDAYEQYF. The full variable domain, completed using reference TRBV9 and TRBJ2-7, is DSGVTQTPKHLITATGQRVTLRCSPRSGDLSVYWYQQSLDQGLQFLIQYYNGEERAKGNILERFSAQQFPDLHSELNLSSLELGDSALYFCASSVRQGDAYEQYFGPGTRLTVT.

This clone was seen once. The chain employs TRBV2 and TRBJ1-5; 7 nucleotides match TRBD1. CDR1 SNHLY and CDR2 FYNNEI come from the germline V gene. The CDR3 consists of 14 residues. J was trimmed by 7 bases and V by 1 base; bases with no gene match: 4. CDR3 in DNA: TGTGCCAGCAGTGAAGTGCAGGGGGGACAGCCCCAGCATTTT. It yields the protein CASSEVQGGQPQHF. The entire variable domain, with the rest obtained from reference TRBV2 and TRBJ1-5, is as follows: EPEVTQTPSHQVTQMGQEVILRCVPISNHLYFYWYRQILGQKVEFLVSFYNNEISEKSEIFDDQFSVERPDGSNFTLKIRSTKLEDSAMYFCASSEVQGGQPQHFGDGTRLSIL.

The chain has TRBV6-1 and TRBJ1-4, with D unresolved. V lost 10 bases and J lost 7, with 13 bases in between. Germline V gene lookup returns CDR1 MNHNS and CDR2 SASEGT. The CDR3 covers 12 residues. CDR3 coding DNA: TGTGCCATCGGGGAAGGGAGTGAAAAACTGTTTTTT. Translated: CAIGEGSEKLFF.

The chain is built from TRBV19 and TRBJ2-1; the D gene is possibly TRBD1 (6 bases). V lost 3 bases, J lost 9 bases, and 15 bases lay in between. This CDR3 is 14 amino acids long. The V gene's germline CDR1 is LNHDA and CDR2 SQIVND (reference sequence). The CDR3 nucleotides are TGTGCCAGTAGTATCGAACAGGGCAGTGCTGAGCAGTTCTTC. The encoded protein is CASSIEQGSAEQFF.

The genes are TRBV5-1 and TRBJ1-3; 10 positions match TRBD1. This CDR3 has 15 amino acids. CDR1 is SGHRS, CDR2 YFSETQ, per germline. Unmatched junction bases numbered 1, after V lost 4 bases and J lost 0 bases. The CDR3 sequence is CASSRTGGSGNTIYF. CDR3 nucleotide sequence: TGCGCCAGCAGCCGGACAGGGGGCTCTGGAAACACCATATATTTT.

The chain carries TRBV2 and TRBJ2-7; 13 bases line up with TRBD2. V shed 7 bases, J shed 3 bases, and the junction held 3 bases outside the gene matches. Germline V gene lookup returns CDR1 SNHLY and CDR2 FYNNEI. The CDR3 covers 14 residues. The CDR3 is CASKTSGGNYEQYF. The CDR3 DNA reads TGTGCCAGCAAGACTAGCGGGGGGAACTACGAGCAGTACTTC.

Here the CDR3 reads CASSGDRGRGGYTF. The CDR3 DNA reads TGTGCCAGCAGCGGGGACAGGGGGCGCGGTGGCTACACCTTC. The chain employs TRBV6-5 and TRBJ1-2; TRBD1 matches 12 bases. Germline assignment: CDR1 MNHEY and CDR2 SVGAGI. The V and J ends lost 6 bases and 7 bases, in that order; junction bases with no gene match: 6. There are 14 residues in the CDR3.

The genes are TRBV9 and TRBJ1-1; D might be TRBD1 (5 bases). CDR3 length: 15 residues. V lost 3 bases, J lost 3 bases, and 15 bases lay in between. In germline, CDR1 is SGDLS, CDR2 YYNGEE. CDR3 DNA: TGTGCCAGCAGCGCGATAGGGTCGGGGGACACTGAAGCTTTCTTT. It encodes CASSAIGSGDTEAFF.

This sequence joins TRBV6-5 and TRBJ1-1; tentatively, D is TRBD1 (5 bases). Deletions cut 4 bases from V and 2 bases from J, with 17 bases between. CDR3 length equals 16 residues. Germline CDR1 is MNHEY and CDR2 is SVGAGI. The CDR3 loop is CASSFPPGGSNTEAFF. The CDR3 region has the DNA TGTGCCAGCAGTTTTCCTCCCGGGGGTTCTAACACTGAAGCTTTCTTT.

This chain joins TRBV11-3 and TRBJ2-7; 11 bases map to TRBD2. CDR1 SGHNT and CDR2 YENEEA come from the germline V gene. Trimming took 2 bases from V and 2 from J; bases not matched to a gene: 2. The CDR3 is 15 residues long. CDR3 in DNA: TGTGCCAGCAGCTTATCTAGCGGGGGGCCCTACGAGCAGTACTTC. Translating it yields CASSLSSGGPYEQYF.

The chain joins TRBV11-2 to TRBJ2-5; weak D call: TRBD1 (6 bases). Germline lookup yields CDR1 SGHAT and CDR2 FQNNGV. Deletions cut 1 base from V and 0 bases from J, with 12 bases between. The CDR3 covers 16 residues. In DNA, the CDR3 is TGTGCCAGCAGCTTAGTTAGGGGGACATACCAAGAGACCCAGTACTTC. Translation gives CASSLVRGTYQETQYF.

The V and J genes are TRBV18 and TRBJ2-1, with TRBD2 matching over 10 bases. This CDR3 has 15 residues. The junction had 4 bases not matched to a gene; V was cut back by 1 base and J by 7 bases. Germline V gene sequence: CDR1 KGHSH, CDR2 LQKENI. The chain's CDR3 is CASSPLAGGWNEQFF. CDR3 DNA sequence: TGTGCCAGCTCACCACTAGCGGGGGGCTGGAATGAGCAGTTCTTC.

The chain carries TRBV3-1 (or the pseudogene TRBV3-2) and TRBJ2-1, with a weak D call TRBD1 (5 bases). CDR1 and CDR2 from the germline V gene are LGHDT and YNNKEL (reference sequence). The CDR3 runs 13 residues. Trimming stripped 4 bases from V and 5 bases from J, with 9 bases between. The CDR3 nucleotides are TGTGCCAGCAGCCTGCAGGGTGACAATGAGCAGTTCTTC. It translates to CASSLQGDNEQFF.

V gene TRBV25-1 combines with J gene TRBJ1-4, with 10 bases that match TRBD1. The trim removed 3 bases at V and 7 bases at J, leaving 5 bases unmatched. Germline assignment: CDR1 MGHDK and CDR2 SYGVNS. The CDR3 covers 15 residues. The CDR3 loop reads CASSDSGTGVEKLFF. The CDR3 DNA sequence: TGTGCCAGCAGTGACTCCGGGACAGGGGTTGAAAAACTGTTTTTT.